The present T cell receptor beta chain was sequenced within a study of PD-1 blockade in mismatch repair-deficient tumors. Sequencing was performed with immunoSEQ multiplex PCR; in TCRdb, only in-frame clones are kept and a portion is missing. The table records 70,000 to 90,000 clones, approximately 80% of them present only once. Study-level points and caveats: After pembrolizumab, tumor-resident clones rose rapidly, then generally contracted before radiologic responses.

With respect to this clone: The antigen is undetermined.

Germline values: CDR1 MNHNY, CDR2 SVGAGI (reference sequence). The junction had 8 bases not matched to a gene; V was cut back by 5 bases and J by 4 bases. CDR3 length: 15 amino acids. TCR sequencing covered a few patients who responded to pembrolizumab. Here the sequenced sample was peripheral blood, taken 44 weeks after starting pembrolizumab. This receptor was obtained from an adult with mismatch repair-deficient cancer. The chain recombines TRBV6-6 with TRBJ2-1, with TRBD2 matching 7 bases. The CDR3 nucleotides read TGTGCCAGCAGTCCGACGGGAGGCACTTACAATGAGCAGTTCTTC. Amino acids: CASSPTGGTYNEQFF.